Listed below are T cell receptor beta chains from one sample, sequenced in a study of memory CD4+ T cells and cytomegalovirus serostatus. Sequencing was performed with immunoSEQ multiplex PCR; in TCRdb, only in-frame clones are kept and a portion is missing. The top ten clones hold roughly 1.1% of a sample with roughly 40,000 clones, around three quarters of them seen once. Source material: memory CD4+ T cells from blood. The receptors shown here come from an adult in good health and CMV-seronegative. CDR3s include the opening cysteine and the closing phenylalanine or tryptophan. Fields, in order: V gene, D gene, J gene, clone size, CDR3 protein, CDR3 DNA. The D gene is left open where the match is weak. Clone size appears in some rows only: once, few, many, or a class for an expanded clone.

TRBV11-1	TRBD2	TRBJ2-5	.	CASSSKTSRETQYF	TGTGCCAGCAGCTCCAAGACTAGCCGAGAGACCCAGTACTTC
TRBV6-5	.	TRBJ2-3	.	CASSYTSPLNTDTQYF	TGTGCCAGCAGTTACACTAGCCCATTAAACACAGATACGCAGTATTTT
TRBV11-3	TRBD2	TRBJ2-3	.	CASSPRLASTDTQYF	TGTGCCAGCAGCCCTAGACTAGCAAGCACAGATACGCAGTATTTT
TRBV6-4	.	TRBJ2-1	.	CASAPNRVAEQFF	TGTGCCAGCGCTCCCAACAGGGTAGCTGAGCAGTTCTTC
TRBV5-6	.	TRBJ2-4	once	CASTLLGGKNIQYF	TGTGCCAGCACCCTCCTCGGGGGCAAAAACATTCAGTACTTC
TRBV21-1	.	TRBJ2-5	.	CASSQDPQGEVEETQYF	TGTGCCAGCTCCCAAGATCCCCAGGGGGAGGTTGAAGAGACCCAGTACTTC
TRBV2	.	TRBJ1-5	.	CASSAMGSGNQPQHF	TGTGCCAGCAGTGCTATGGGCTCTGGCAATCAGCCCCAGCATTTT
TRBV14	TRBD1	TRBJ1-1	.	CASSLGTGTEAFF	TGTGCCAGCAGCCTAGGGACAGGCACTGAAGCTTTCTTT
TRBV6-1	TRBD1	TRBJ1-1	.	CASSGDRDRPAFF	TGTGCCAGCAGTGGGGACAGGGATAGACCAGCTTTCTTT
TRBV5-6	.	TRBJ1-5	few	CASRLQGKDQPQHF	TGTGCCAGCAGGCTACAGGGTAAGGATCAGCCCCAGCATTTT
TRBV29-1	.	TRBJ1-2	.	CSVEDNKGYGYTF	TGCAGCGTTGAAGATAATAAGGGATATGGCTACACCTTC
TRBV10-1	.	TRBJ2-2	.	CARKLSGELFF	TGCGCCAGGAAACTCAGTGGGGAGCTGTTTTTT
TRBV13	.	TRBJ2-7	.	CASSLGGGYYEQYF	TGTGCCAGCAGCCTCGGTGGCGGATATTACGAGCAGTACTTC
TRBV10-3	.	TRBJ2-7	medium-sized	CAIRPPGGHEQYF	TGTGCCATCAGACCCCCCGGGGGACACGAGCAGTACTTC
TRBV7-9	.	TRBJ2-7	.	CASSLDLSSYEQYF	TGTGCCAGCAGCTTAGACCTGAGCTCCTACGAGCAGTACTTC